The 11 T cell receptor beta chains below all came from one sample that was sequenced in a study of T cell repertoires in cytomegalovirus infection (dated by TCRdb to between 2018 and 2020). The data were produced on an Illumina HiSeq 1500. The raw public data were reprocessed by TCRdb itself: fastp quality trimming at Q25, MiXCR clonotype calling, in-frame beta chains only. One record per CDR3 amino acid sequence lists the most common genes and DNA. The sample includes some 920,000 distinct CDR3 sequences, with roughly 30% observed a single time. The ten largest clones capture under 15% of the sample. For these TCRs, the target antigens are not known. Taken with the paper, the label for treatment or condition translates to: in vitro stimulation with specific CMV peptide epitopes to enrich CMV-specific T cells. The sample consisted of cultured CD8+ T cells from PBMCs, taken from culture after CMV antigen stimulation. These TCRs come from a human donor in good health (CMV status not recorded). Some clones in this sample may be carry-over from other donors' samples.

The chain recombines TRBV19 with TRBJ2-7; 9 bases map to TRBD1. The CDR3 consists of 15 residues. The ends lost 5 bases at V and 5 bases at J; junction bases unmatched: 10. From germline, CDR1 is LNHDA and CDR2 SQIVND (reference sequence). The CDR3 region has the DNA TGTGCCAGTAGTCCCACGGGACAGGGTATCAACGAGCAGTACTTC. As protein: CASSPTGQGINEQYF.

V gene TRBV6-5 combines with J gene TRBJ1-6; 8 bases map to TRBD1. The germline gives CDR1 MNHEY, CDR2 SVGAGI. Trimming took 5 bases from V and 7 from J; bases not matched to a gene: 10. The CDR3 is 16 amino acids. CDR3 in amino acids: CASSPYGTGGNSPLHF. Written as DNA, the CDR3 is TGTGCCAGCAGTCCTTATGGGACAGGAGGGAATTCACCCCTCCACTTT.

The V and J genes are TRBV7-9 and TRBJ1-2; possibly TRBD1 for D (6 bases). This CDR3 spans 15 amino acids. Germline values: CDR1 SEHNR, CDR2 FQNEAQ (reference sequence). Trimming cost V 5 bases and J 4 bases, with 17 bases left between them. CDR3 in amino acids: CASSLGQGNLYGYTF. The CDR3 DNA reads TGTGCCAGCAGCCTCGGGCAGGGGAACCTCTATGGCTACACCTTC.

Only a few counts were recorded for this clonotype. CDR3: CATPGDRNYGYTF. CDR3 bases: TGTGCCACCCCCGGGGACAGAAACTATGGCTACACCTTC. V usage is TRBV7-9 and J usage is TRBJ1-2; 7 nucleotides agree with TRBD1. Germline-derived CDR1 and CDR2 are SEHNR and FQNEAQ (reference sequence). V was clipped by 10 bases and J by 2 bases; unmatched bases: 7. This CDR3 has 13 amino acids.

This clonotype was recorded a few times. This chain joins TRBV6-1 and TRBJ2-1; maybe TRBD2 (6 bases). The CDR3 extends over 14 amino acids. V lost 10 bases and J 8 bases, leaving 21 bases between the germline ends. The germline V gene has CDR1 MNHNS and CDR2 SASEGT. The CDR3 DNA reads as TGTGCCACCCAGCGGGCCCCCAGCGTGGATGAGCAGTTCTTC. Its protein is CATQRAPSVDEQFF.

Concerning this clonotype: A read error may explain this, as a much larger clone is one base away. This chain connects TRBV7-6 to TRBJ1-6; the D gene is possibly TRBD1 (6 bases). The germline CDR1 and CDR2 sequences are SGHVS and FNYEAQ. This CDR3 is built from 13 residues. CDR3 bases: TGTGCCAGCAGCCGGGACATTATTGGACCCATCCACTTT. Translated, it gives CASSRDIIGPIHF.

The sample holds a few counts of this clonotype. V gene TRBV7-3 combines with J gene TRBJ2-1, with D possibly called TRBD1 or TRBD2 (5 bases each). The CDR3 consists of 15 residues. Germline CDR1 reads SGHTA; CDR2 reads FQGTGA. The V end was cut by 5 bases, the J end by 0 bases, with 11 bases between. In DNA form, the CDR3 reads TGTGCCAGCAGCCCTTCGGGGACCTCCTACAATGAGCAGTTCTTC. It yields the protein CASSPSGTSYNEQFF.

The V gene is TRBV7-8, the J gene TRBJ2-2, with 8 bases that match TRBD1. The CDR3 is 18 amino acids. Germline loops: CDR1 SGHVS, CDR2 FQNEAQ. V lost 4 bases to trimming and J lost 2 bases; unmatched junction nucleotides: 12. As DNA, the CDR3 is TGTGCCAGCAGCTCCCCCTCCGGGACAGGCTTTAACACCGGGGAGCTGTTTTTT. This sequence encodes CASSSPSGTGFNTGELFF.

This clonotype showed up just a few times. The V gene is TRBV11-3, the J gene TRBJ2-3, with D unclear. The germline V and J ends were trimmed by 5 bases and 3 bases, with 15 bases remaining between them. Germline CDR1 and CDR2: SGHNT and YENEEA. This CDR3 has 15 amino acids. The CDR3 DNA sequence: TGTGCCAGCAGCCCGGAGCTGGGTGGGACAGATACGCAGTATTTT. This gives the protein CASSPELGGTDTQYF.

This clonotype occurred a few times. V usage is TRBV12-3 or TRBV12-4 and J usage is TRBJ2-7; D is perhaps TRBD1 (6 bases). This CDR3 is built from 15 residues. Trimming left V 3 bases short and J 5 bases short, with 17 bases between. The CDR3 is CASSFRTVQQHEQYF. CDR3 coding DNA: TGTGCCAGCAGTTTCCGGACAGTTCAGCAACACGAGCAGTACTTC.

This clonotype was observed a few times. The CDR3 nucleotides are TGCAGTGGTCGACTCCCTACGAATGAGCAGTTCTTC. Residues: CSGRLPTNEQFF. V usage is TRBV20-1 and J usage is TRBJ2-1; D is undetermined. Germline lookup yields CDR1 DFQATT and CDR2 SNEGSKA (reference sequence). The V end lost 7 bases, the J end lost 7 bases, and 14 bases lay between the germline ends. The CDR3 has 12 residues.